This is a list of T cell receptor beta chains from one sample in a study of T cells in Graves' hyperthyroidism and ophthalmopathy. TCRdb analysed the multiplex PCR reads with MiXCR anew, one entry per CDR3 protein. This sample has 600,000 or so distinct CDR3 sequences, with about 16% found just once. The sample was blood. These TCRs come from a young woman with Graves' hyperthyroidism. The CDR3 runs from the conserved cysteine through the conserved F or W. The order of the fields is CDR3 protein, CDR3 DNA, J gene, clone size, V gene, D gene. D genes are given only for firm matches. Some rows have no size entry. The others give once, few or many, or a class for an expanded clone.

CSARGGTGMNTEAFF TGCAGTGCTAGAGGGGGGACAGGAATGAACACTGAAGCTTTCTTT TRBJ1-1 few TRBV20-1 TRBD1
CTSRSLYEQYF TGCACCAGCAGAAGCCTATACGAGCAGTACTTC TRBJ2-7 many TRBV5-1 .
CASSAVRGGAQYF TGTGCCAGCAGTGCGGTCAGGGGAGGCGCCCAGTACTTC TRBJ2-5 many TRBV2 .
CASSSILTGHGYTF TGTGCCAGCAGCTCAATACTGACAGGGCATGGCTACACCTTC TRBJ1-2 . TRBV7-8 TRBD1
CASSLVGTSGHNEQFF TGTGCCAGCAGCTTAGTTGGGACTAGCGGGCACAATGAGCAGTTCTTC TRBJ2-1 many TRBV11-2 TRBD2
CASSFVGGTMGETQYF TGTGCCAGCAGCTTTGTAGGGGGGACTATGGGAGAGACCCAGTACTTC TRBJ2-5 few TRBV7-8 .
CSARETGLLAKNIQYF TGCAGTGCTAGAGAAACAGGTTTACTAGCCAAAAACATTCAGTACTTC TRBJ2-4 many TRBV20-1 .
CASSLIGHSSYNEQFF TGTGCCAGCAGCTTGATTGGGCATAGCTCCTACAATGAGCAGTTCTTC TRBJ2-1 many TRBV5-5 .
CASSLSTGLAKNIQYF TGTGCCAGCAGTTTGTCGACAGGTCTAGCCAAAAACATTCAGTACTTC TRBJ2-4 few TRBV28 .
CASSEGVTYNEQFF TGTGCCAGCAGTGAAGGGGTGACTTACAATGAGCAGTTCTTC TRBJ2-1 once TRBV6-1 .
CALGQMNTEAFF TGTGCCCTGGGACAGATGAACACTGAAGCTTTCTTT TRBJ1-1 many TRBV30 TRBD1
CASSPWGNSYNEQFF TGCGCCAGCAGCCCCTGGGGGAACTCCTACAATGAGCAGTTCTTC TRBJ2-1 . TRBV4-1 .
CASSPPVDSSASYNEQFF TGTGCCAGCAGCCCCCCGGTGGACTCTTCGGCATCCTACAATGAGCAGTTCTTC TRBJ2-1 many TRBV7-9 .
CASGFWETEAFF TGTGCCAGCGGCTTTTGGGAGACTGAAGCTTTCTTT TRBJ1-1 . TRBV7-2 .
CASRVSGAGNTEAFF TGTGCCAGCAGGGTTTCAGGGGCGGGGAACACTGAAGCTTTCTTT TRBJ1-1 many TRBV27 .
CASSLGVSGSPLHF TGTGCCAGCAGCTTAGGGGTGTCAGGATCACCCCTCCACTTT TRBJ1-6 many TRBV7-6 .
CASSGRLAGDVEQYF TGTGCCAGCAGTGGCCGTCTAGCGGGAGATGTCGAGCAGTACTTC TRBJ2-7 many TRBV28 TRBD2
CAWSPPGQGSYGYTF TGTGCCTGGAGTCCCCCCGGACAGGGATCCTATGGCTACACCTTC TRBJ1-2 many TRBV30 TRBD1
CASSITSGEAGDTQYF TGCGCCAGCAGCATAACTAGCGGTGAGGCAGGAGATACGCAGTATTTT TRBJ2-3 . TRBV4-1 TRBD2
CSVQDGEAFF TGCAGCGTTCAGGACGGTGAAGCTTTCTTT TRBJ1-1 many TRBV29-1 .
CASSVVPASRGYTF TGTGCCAGCAGCGTAGTCCCTGCCTCTCGTGGCTACACCTTC TRBJ1-2 . TRBV9 .
CASSAGLAGIDTQYF TGTGCCAGCAGCGCCGGACTAGCGGGAATTGATACGCAGTATTTT TRBJ2-3 . TRBV9 TRBD2
CASSRSLAGGLGRQYF TGTGCCAGCAGCCGCTCACTAGCGGGAGGGCTGGGCAGGCAGTATTTT TRBJ2-3 . TRBV7-3 TRBD2
CASSPGTAPYGYTF TGTGCCAGCAGCCCCGGGACAGCGCCTTATGGCTACACCTTC TRBJ1-2 few TRBV4-2 TRBD1
CASSLAITESTSTDTQYF TGCGCCAGCAGCTTGGCCATAACAGAATCCACTAGCACAGATACGCAGTATTTT TRBJ2-3 . TRBV5-1 .
CASSIGRTEQYF TGTGCCAGTAGTATCGGCAGGACCGAGCAGTACTTC TRBJ2-7 few TRBV19 .
CASLTLLAGETDTQYF TGTGCCAGCCTAACCTTACTAGCGGGAGAGACAGATACGCAGTATTTT TRBJ2-3 many TRBV2 TRBD2
CASSLMPGSYEQYF TGCGCCAGCAGCTTGATGCCAGGTTCCTACGAGCAGTACTTC TRBJ2-7 few TRBV5-1 .
CSALGQGMGYEQYF TGCAGTGCCCTGGGCCAGGGGATGGGCTACGAGCAGTACTTC TRBJ2-7 many TRBV20-1 .
CASSRTTGANTGELFF TGTGCCAGCAGTAGGACGACAGGAGCGAACACCGGGGAGCTGTTTTTT TRBJ2-2 few TRBV7-3 .
CSVEDQERAGNTIYF TGCAGCGTTGAAGATCAGGAGAGAGCAGGAAACACCATATATTTT TRBJ1-3 . TRBV29-1 .
CASSQDSLGGTEAFF TGCGCCAGCAGCCAAGATAGTTTAGGGGGGACTGAAGCTTTCTTT TRBJ1-1 few TRBV4-1 .
CASSPGLGTSGYEQYF TGTGCCAGCTCACCAGGTTTGGGGACTAGCGGTTACGAGCAGTACTTC TRBJ2-7 . TRBV18 TRBD2
CAWSGTDNQPQHF TGTGCCTGGAGTGGGACAGACAATCAGCCCCAGCATTTT TRBJ1-5 many TRBV30 .
CASSLIRYNEQFF TGTGCCAGCAGTTTAATCAGGTACAATGAGCAGTTCTTC TRBJ2-1 many TRBV28 .
CASSPPGLRFYGQYF TGTGCCAGCAGTCCCCCGGGACTAAGGTTTTACGGGCAGTACTTC TRBJ2-7 few TRBV27 TRBD2
CASRRLAVLVQQYF TGTGCCAGCCGCAGACTAGCGGTCCTTGTCCAGCAGTACTTC TRBJ2-7 . TRBV2 TRBD2
CSVVMRGGSYNEQFF TGCAGCGTTGTCATGCGGGGTGGGTCCTACAATGAGCAGTTCTTC TRBJ2-1 . TRBV29-1 .
CSVTQGITKAFF TGCAGCGTCACCCAGGGCATCACTAAAGCTTTCTTT TRBJ1-1 . TRBV29-1 .
CATSGGTSGITDTQYF TGTGCCACCAGCGGGGGGACTAGCGGGATTACAGATACGCAGTATTTT TRBJ2-3 . TRBV15 TRBD2
CASSSSNGNTTYF TGTGCCAGCAGTTCCTCAAATGGAAACACCACATATTTT TRBJ1-3 . TRBV28 .
CSARQGSNSNQPQHF TGCAGTGCTAGACAGGGGTCTAATAGCAATCAGCCCCAGCATTTT TRBJ1-5 . TRBV20-1 .
CATSAREGDTQYF TGTGCCACCAGCGCCCGGGAGGGGGATACGCAGTATTTT TRBJ2-3 few TRBV15 TRBD2
CATSDLSLSDTDTQYF TGTGCCACCAGTGATTTAAGTCTTTCCGACACAGATACGCAGTATTTT TRBJ2-3 few TRBV24-1 .
CASSLLQGLETQYF TGTGCCAGCAGCTTGCTACAGGGCTTAGAGACCCAGTACTTC TRBJ2-5 many TRBV7-2 .